Each of the 5 T cell receptor beta chains below was sequenced from the same sample in a study of T cells in Graves' hyperthyroidism and ophthalmopathy (dated by TCRdb to about 2019). Preparation of the library involved multiplex PCR. Sequenced on an Illumina HiSeq 2000. The TCR beta CDR3 regions were amplified from the RNA transcripts. For the first round of RT-PCR on the TCR CDR3, the HTBI primer set was used together with the Qiagen OneStep RT-PCR kit. Using fastp at Q25 and MiXCR, TCRdb reprocessed the public reads and kept productive beta chains. Duplicate CDR3 protein sequences are folded into a single record with the most common DNA and genes. Counted in this sample were roughly 750,000 distinct CDR3 sequences; about a sixth of them appeared once. The top ten hold approximately 8.4% of the sample. Specimen: blood. These receptors were taken from a man younger than 35 with Graves' hyperthyroidism.

The genes are TRBV29-1 and TRBJ2-3; D is perhaps TRBD2 (6 bases). Germline lookup yields CDR1 SQVTM and CDR2 ANQGSEA. V was cut by 6 bases and J by 2 bases, with 12 bases left in between. This CDR3 has 13 residues. In DNA, the CDR3 is TGCAGCGTGGCCAGGGAGGCCACAGATACGCAGTATTTT. Translation gives CSVAREATDTQYF.

This sequence joins TRBV29-1 and TRBJ1-4; the D gene is possibly TRBD1 (6 bases). The germline V and J ends were trimmed by 6 bases and 8 bases, with 16 bases remaining between them. The CDR3 is 13 residues long. The V gene's germline CDR1 is SQVTM and CDR2 ANQGSEA. The CDR3: CSVGHGGGEKLFF. CDR3 nucleotides: TGCAGCGTCGGACACGGGGGCGGCGAAAAACTGTTTTTT.

The rearrangement links TRBV4-1 to TRBJ1-4; D gene unclear. Germline values: CDR1 MGHRA, CDR2 YSYEKL. CDR3 length: 15 amino acids. Trimming removed 4 bases from V and 3 bases from J, with 12 bases in between. DNA of the CDR3: TGCGCCAGCAGCCGAGGACGGGGAGCTAATGAAAAACTGTTTTTT. This encodes CASSRGRGANEKLFF.

This clonotype was counted ten times or more. The chain is built from TRBV15 and TRBJ2-3; D is uncertain. Germline CDR1 and CDR2: LNHNV and YYDKDF (reference sequence). The V gene lost 3 bases and the J gene lost 7 bases, with 17 bases spanning the gap. The CDR3 is 15 residues long. The CDR3 sequence is CATSSEYSLTNTQYF. CDR3 sequence (DNA): TGTGCCACCAGCAGCGAGTATAGTCTCACGAATACGCAGTATTTT.

As DNA, the CDR3 is TGCAGTGCTGGGGCGGGCGGGGCCAACGTCCTGACTTTC. Translation: CSAGAGGANVLTF. The chain is built from TRBV20-1 and TRBJ2-6; either TRBD1 or TRBD2 may supply D (5 bases each). Germline V gene lookup returns CDR1 DFQATT and CDR2 SNEGSKA (reference sequence). This CDR3 contains 13 residues. With 5 bases removed from V and 4 bases from J, the gap between germline ends came to 9 bases.